This T cell receptor beta chain stems from a study of T cell repertoires in cytomegalovirus infection. TCRdb called the reads again in MiXCR, with one record for every CDR3 protein. Among 290,000 or so distinct CDR3 sequences listed, about a quarter were seen once. This CDR3 is 13 amino acids long. V lost 3 bases, J lost 2 bases, and 7 bases lay in between. The germline V gene encodes CDR1 SQVTM and CDR2 ANQGSEA. Notes on this clonotype: Antigen unknown.

Notes on the study in general: Ex vivo responses were dominated by HLA-C-restricted CMV-specific TCR beta clonotypes.

The TCR comes from a human donor in good health (CMV status not recorded). Some clones in this sample may be carry-over from other donors' samples. V is TRBV29-1 and J is TRBJ2-2; no clear D. Sample: PBMCs. CDR3 coding DNA: TGCAGCGTTGAGGGCACCAACACCGGGGAGCTGTTTTTT. Amino acids: CSVEGTNTGELFF.